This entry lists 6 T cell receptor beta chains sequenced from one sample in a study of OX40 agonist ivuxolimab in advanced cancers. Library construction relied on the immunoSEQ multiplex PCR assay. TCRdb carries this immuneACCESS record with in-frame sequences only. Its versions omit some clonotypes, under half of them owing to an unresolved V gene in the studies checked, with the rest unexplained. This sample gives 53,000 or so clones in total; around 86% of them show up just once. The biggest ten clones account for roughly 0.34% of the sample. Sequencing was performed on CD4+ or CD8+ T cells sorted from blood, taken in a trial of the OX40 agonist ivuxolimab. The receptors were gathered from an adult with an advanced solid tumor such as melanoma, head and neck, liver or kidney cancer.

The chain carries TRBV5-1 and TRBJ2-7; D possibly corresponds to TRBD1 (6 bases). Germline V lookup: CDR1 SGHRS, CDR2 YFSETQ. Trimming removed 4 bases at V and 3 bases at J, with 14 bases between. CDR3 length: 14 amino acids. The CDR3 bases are TGCGCCAGCAGCATCCGGGACACTATCTACGAGCAGTACTTC. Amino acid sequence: CASSIRDTIYEQYF.

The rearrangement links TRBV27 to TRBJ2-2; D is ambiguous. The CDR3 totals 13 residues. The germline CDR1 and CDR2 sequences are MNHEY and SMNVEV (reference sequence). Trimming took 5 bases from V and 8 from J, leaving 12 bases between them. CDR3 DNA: TGTGCCAGCAGTGCAAAGCTTGGGGGGGAGCTGTTTTTT. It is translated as CASSAKLGGELFF.

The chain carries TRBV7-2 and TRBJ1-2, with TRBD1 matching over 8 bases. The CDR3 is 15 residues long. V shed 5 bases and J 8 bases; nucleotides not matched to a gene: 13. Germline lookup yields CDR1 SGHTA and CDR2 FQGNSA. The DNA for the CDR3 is TGTGCCAGCAGCCCTCCAAGGACAGGGAAAGACGGCTACACCTTC. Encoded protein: CASSPPRTGKDGYTF.

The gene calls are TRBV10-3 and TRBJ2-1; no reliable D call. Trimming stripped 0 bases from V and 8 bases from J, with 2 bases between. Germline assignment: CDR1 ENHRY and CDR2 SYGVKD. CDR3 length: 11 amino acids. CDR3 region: CAISESYEQFF. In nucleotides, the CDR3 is TGTGCCATCAGTGAGTCTTATGAGCAGTTCTTC.

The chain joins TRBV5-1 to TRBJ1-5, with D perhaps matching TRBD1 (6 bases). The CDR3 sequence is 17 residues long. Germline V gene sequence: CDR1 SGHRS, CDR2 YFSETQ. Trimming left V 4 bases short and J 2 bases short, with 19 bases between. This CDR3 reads CASSPSPRGSRNQPQHF. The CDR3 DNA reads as TGCGCCAGCAGCCCAAGCCCCAGGGGATCTCGCAATCAGCCCCAGCATTTT.

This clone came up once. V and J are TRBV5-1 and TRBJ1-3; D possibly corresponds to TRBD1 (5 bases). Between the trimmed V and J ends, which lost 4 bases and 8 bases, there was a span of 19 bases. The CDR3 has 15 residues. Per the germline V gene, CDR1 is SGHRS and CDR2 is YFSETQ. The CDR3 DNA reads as TGCGCCAGCAGCCTGTCGGTCCCGTCGGGGGACACCATATATTTT. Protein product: CASSLSVPSGDTIYF.